Below are 26 T cell receptor beta chains sequenced from a single sample in a study of blood T cells in healthy people across ages. Together with a sample-barcoded 5' primer, a J-beta primer mix was included in a second PCR lasting roughly 6 to 12 cycles. MiXCR, run by TCRdb on the 5' RACE reads, gives a single entry per CDR3 protein. Among roughly 800,000 distinct CDR3 sequences, 58% were seen once, and the ten largest hold approximately 23%. The sample consisted of blood. Every receptor here comes from a man aged 25-40 years in good health.

The CDR3 DNA follows: TGTGCCACCTCGCAGAGGGGCACAGATACGCAGTATTTT. Amino acids: CATSQRGTDTQYF. V is TRBV28 and J is TRBJ2-3; a possible D gene is TRBD2 (5 bases). Per the germline V gene, CDR1 is MDHEN and CDR2 is SYDVKM. V lost 10 bases and J lost 1, with 12 bases in between. The CDR3 spans 13 residues.

The gene calls are TRBV27 and TRBJ1-2; D is ambiguous. V lost 3 bases to trimming and J lost 4 bases, with 12 bases between them. The CDR3 extends over 14 amino acids. Germline CDR1 and CDR2: MNHEY and SMNVEV (reference sequence). The CDR3 DNA reads TGTGCCAGCAGTTTTGGTGGGCGCGGCTATGGCTACACCTTC. Its translation: CASSFGGRGYGYTF.

In regard to this clonotype: Compared with germline, one end of the junction differs, possibly owing to a read error. The gene calls are TRBV20-1 and TRBJ1-5; D not resolved. The CDR3 is made up of 13 amino acids. Germline values: CDR1 DFQATT, CDR2 SNEGSKA (reference sequence). The CDR3 DNA follows: TGCAGTGCTAGTTCCTCTAGCAATCAGCCCCGGCATTTT. Amino acid sequence: CSASSSSNQPRHF.

V is TRBV20-1 and J is TRBJ2-7; D tentatively fits TRBD1 or TRBD2 (5 bases each). The CDR3 has 17 residues. V gave up 1 base and J gave up 3 bases, with 22 bases separating them. The germline gives CDR1 DFQATT, CDR2 SNEGSKA (reference sequence). The CDR3 DNA follows: TGCAGTGCTAGAGTAGAAGGGACCTCGGGGAGTGGCTACGAGCAGTACTTC. It yields the protein CSARVEGTSGSGYEQYF.

Ten or more counts support this clonotype. The genes are TRBV10-3 and TRBJ1-4; tentatively, D is TRBD1 (5 bases). V was cut by 2 bases and J by 7 bases, with 17 bases left in between. The germline gives CDR1 ENHRY, CDR2 SYGVKD. The CDR3 totals 16 residues. The CDR3 reads CAISEGQGSYGEKLFF. CDR3 DNA sequence: TGTGCCATCAGTGAGGGCCAGGGATCCTACGGTGAAAAACTGTTTTTT.

This clonotype was seen a few times. Being one base from a much bigger clone, this may be a read error. This chain connects TRBV7-2 to TRBJ2-3; D uncertain. Germline loops: CDR1 SGHTA, CDR2 FQGNSA. The CDR3 length is 15 residues. CDR3 in DNA: TGTGCCAGCAGCTTAAACTACCTTAGCACAGATATGCAGTATTTT. Amino acids: CASSLNYLSTDMQYF.

To note about this clonotype: One end of the junction varies from germline; a read error may be responsible. The chain joins TRBV20-1 to TRBJ2-6; TRBD1 is a possible D gene (5 bases). Germline values: CDR1 DFQATT, CDR2 SNEGSKA (reference sequence). This CDR3 spans 15 amino acids. CDR3: CSAATASSGADVLTF. The CDR3 region has the DNA TGCAGTGCTGCGACAGCAAGCTCTGGGGCCGACGTCCTGACTTTC.

The genes are TRBV20-1 and TRBJ2-5; 8 nucleotides line up with TRBD1. Germline V gene lookup returns CDR1 DFQATT and CDR2 SNEGSKA (reference sequence). The CDR3 extends over 12 amino acids. The J segment lost 5 bases and the V segment lost 7 bases, leaving 6 bases of the junction unmatched. The CDR3 nucleotides are TGCAGTGTCCCAGGGGGCGGGGAGACCCAGTACTTC. It translates to CSVPGGGETQYF.

This clonotype was found once. The CDR3 DNA is TGTGCCAGCAGCTTCTGGACAGTCTCAGAGACCCAGTACTTC. This gives the protein CASSFWTVSETQYF. This rearrangement joins TRBV7-2 to TRBJ2-4; the D gene is possibly TRBD1 (6 bases). The J call may be mistaken, given a closer DNA end match to TRBJ2-5. The CDR3 consists of 14 residues. The germline V gene encodes CDR1 SGHTA and CDR2 FQGNSA.

This clonotype has only a few counts. V gene TRBV6-2 or TRBV6-3 combines with J gene TRBJ2-6; D is possibly TRBD1 (5 bases). Between the trimmed V and J ends, which lost 6 bases and 2 bases, there was a span of 11 bases. Germline CDR1 reads MNHEY; CDR2 reads SVGEGT. The CDR3 loop spans 15 amino acids. In DNA, the CDR3 is TGTGCCAGCAGACGCAGGGAAACTGGGGCCAACGTCCTGACTTTC. Translating gives CASRRRETGANVLTF.

The chain is built from TRBV5-5 and TRBJ1-1; D remains unclear. Trimming took 0 bases from V and 5 from J, leaving 5 bases between them. In germline, CDR1 is SGHKS, CDR2 YYEKEE (reference sequence). This CDR3 contains 12 residues. The CDR3 DNA sequence: TGTGCCAGCAGCTTGGTGCAGACTGAAGCTTTCTTT. Translated: CASSLVQTEAFF.

The chain recombines TRBV2 with TRBJ1-2; D ambiguous. The CDR3 has 15 residues. Germline V gene lookup returns CDR1 SNHLY and CDR2 FYNNEI. The germline V and J ends were trimmed by 4 bases and 4 bases, with 16 bases remaining between them. The CDR3 region is CASSGGAELSYGYTF. As DNA, the CDR3 is TGTGCCAGCAGTGGGGGAGCGGAGTTGAGCTATGGCTACACCTTC. Variable domain in full (rest from reference TRBV2 and TRBJ1-2): EPEVTQTPSHQVTQMGQEVILRCVPISNHLYFYWYRQILGQKVEFLVSFYNNEISEKSEIFDDQFSVERPDGSNFTLKIRSTKLEDSAMYFCASSGGAELSYGYTFGSGTRLTVV.

The V call is TRBV6-5, the J call TRBJ2-2; TRBD1 or TRBD2 may be the D gene (5 bases each). CDR3 length: 15 residues. The germline gives CDR1 MNHEY, CDR2 SVGAGI. V lost 6 bases to trimming and J lost 4 bases, with 15 bases between them. CDR3 sequence reads: CASSRGGYSTGELFF. DNA for the CDR3: TGTGCCAGCAGCCGTGGGGGATATAGCACCGGGGAGCTGTTTTTT.

This clonotype has just a few counts. This rearrangement joins TRBV10-3 to TRBJ1-1; the D gene is possibly TRBD1 (5 bases). The V end lost 10 bases, the J end lost 0 bases, and 9 bases lay between the germline ends. Germline lookup yields CDR1 ENHRY and CDR2 SYGVKD. The CDR3 totals 12 residues. The CDR3: CATRQLNTEAFF. The DNA of the CDR3 is TGTGCCACTCGACAGCTGAACACTGAAGCTTTCTTT.

This chain links TRBV6-6 with TRBJ2-1; D call uncertain. This CDR3 is 12 amino acids long. Germline V gives CDR1 MNHNY, CDR2 SVGAGI (reference sequence). V dropped 8 bases and J dropped 4 bases, with 9 bases sitting between them. The CDR3 loop reads CASSVEYNEQFF. CDR3 in DNA: TGTGCCAGCTCCGTCGAGTACAATGAGCAGTTCTTC.

This chain links TRBV27 with TRBJ2-2, with D possibly matching TRBD1 (5 bases). The CDR3 has 17 residues. Germline V gene data show CDR1 as MNHEY and CDR2 as SMNVEV (reference sequence). Between the trimmed V and J ends, which lost 0 bases and 3 bases, there was a span of 14 bases. CDR3 in amino acids: CASSLSEGDSYTGELFF. The CDR3 DNA follows: TGTGCCAGCAGTTTATCGGAAGGTGACAGCTACACCGGGGAGCTGTTTTTT.

The chain employs TRBV30 and TRBJ2-1, with 9 bases aligning to TRBD2. The CDR3 is made up of 16 amino acids. Germline V gene lookup returns CDR1 GTSNPN and CDR2 SVGIG (reference sequence). V lost 3 bases and J lost 0; bases outside the gene matches: 6. The CDR3 protein is CAWSTGLASSYNEQFF. CDR3 bases: TGTGCCTGGAGCACAGGACTAGCGAGCTCCTACAATGAGCAGTTCTTC. Using reference TRBV30 and TRBJ2-1 for the parts outside the CDR3, the full variable domain is SQTIHQWPATLVQPVGSPLSLECTVEGTSNPNLYWYRQAAGRGLQLLFYSVGIGQISSEVPQNLSASRPQDRQFILSSKKLLLSDSGFYLCAWSTGLASSYNEQFFGPGTRLTVL.

The chain is built from TRBV29-1 and TRBJ2-5, with 7 bases that match TRBD2. The CDR3 is 14 residues long. V shed 4 bases and J 11 bases; nucleotides not matched to a gene: 16. Germline lookup yields CDR1 SQVTM and CDR2 ANQGSEA. This CDR3 reads CSVASGNSYNEQYF. The CDR3 coding sequence is TGCAGCGTTGCCAGCGGGAACTCCTACAATGAGCAGTACTTC.

The chain joins TRBV28 to TRBJ2-1, with 8 bases fitting TRBD2. The CDR3 totals 15 residues. The V and J ends lost 5 bases and 6 bases, in that order; junction bases with no gene match: 9. Germline V gene lookup returns CDR1 MDHEN and CDR2 SYDVKM. CDR3 sequence: CASSPRRAGVNEQFF. The CDR3 nucleotides read TGTGCCAGCAGTCCCCGACGAGCGGGAGTCAATGAGCAGTTCTTC.

The V and J genes are TRBV5-1 and TRBJ1-6, with D possibly TRBD1 on 5 matching bases. The CDR3 length is 15 residues. Trimming cost V 2 bases and J 7 bases, with 13 bases left between them. Germline lookup yields CDR1 SGHRS and CDR2 YFSETQ. Written as DNA, the CDR3 is TGCGCCAGCAGCTTCTCCGGGACCGAGAATTCACCCCTCCACTTT. Translated: CASSFSGTENSPLHF.

The V and J genes are TRBV7-2 and TRBJ2-4; D may correspond to TRBD1 or TRBD2 (5 bases each). The germline V gene has CDR1 SGHTA and CDR2 FQGNSA. The CDR3 sequence is 14 residues long. The V and J ends lost 5 bases and 6 bases respectively, with 14 bases between them. The CDR3, as DNA: TGTGCCAGCAGCCTGGGACCTCTTGTAAACATTCAGTACTTC. Its protein is CASSLGPLVNIQYF. Variable domain in full (rest from reference TRBV7-2 and TRBJ2-4): GAGVSQSPSNKVTEKGKDVELRCDPISGHTALYWYRQSLGQGLEFLIYFQGNSAPDKSGLPSDRFSAERTGGSVSTLTIQRTQQEDSAVYLCASSLGPLVNIQYFGAGTRLSVL.

Details on this clonotype: At one of its ends the junction is not consistent with the germline gene, which may arise from a read error. The chain employs TRBV7-8 and TRBJ2-1; a possible D gene is TRBD2 (5 bases). Germline V gene sequence: CDR1 SGHVS, CDR2 FQNEAQ. The CDR3 runs 14 residues. In DNA, the CDR3 is TGTGCCAGCAGCTACGATCTAGCCCCAAATGGGCAGTTCTTC. Translation: CASSYDLAPNGQFF.

Written as DNA, the CDR3 is TGTGCCAGCAGCCCGCGCGGGATATCGCATGAGCAGTTCTTC. As protein: CASSPRGISHEQFF. V gene TRBV6-2 or TRBV6-3 combines with J gene TRBJ2-1; weak D call: TRBD2 (6 bases). Trimming pared 6 bases from V and 8 bases from J, leaving 17 bases between. Germline CDR1 MNHEY, CDR2 SVGEGT. This CDR3 is built from 14 residues.

The chain combines TRBV27 with TRBJ2-1; TRBD2 matches at 10 bases. Germline lookup yields CDR1 MNHEY and CDR2 SMNVEV (reference sequence). The CDR3 contains 15 residues. V lost 5 bases, J lost 5 bases, and 6 bases stayed unmatched. CDR3 DNA: TGTGCCAGCAGTCCGACGGGACTAGCGAACAATGAGCAGTTCTTC. Translation: CASSPTGLANNEQFF.

This clonotype was seen only a few times. The chain combines TRBV7-2 with TRBJ2-7, with TRBD2 matching over 9 bases. V lost 1 base, J lost 7 bases, and 5 bases stayed unmatched. This CDR3 has 14 amino acids. Germline loops: CDR1 SGHTA, CDR2 FQGNSA. CDR3 region: CASSLGAGGWEQYF. In DNA, the CDR3 is TGTGCCAGCAGCTTAGGAGCGGGAGGATGGGAGCAGTACTTC.

There are a few counts of this clonotype. The J gene is TRBJ2-5, the V gene TRBV7-6, with unresolved D. CDR1 is SGHVS and CDR2 is FNYEAQ in the germline V gene. V was trimmed by 3 bases and J by 1 base, leaving 12 bases between them. This CDR3 region has 15 residues. The CDR3 coding sequence is TGTGCCAGCAGCTTTAGTGGGCGAACCCAAGAGACCCAGTACTTC. This translates into CASSFSGRTQETQYF. Based on the CDR3 plus reference TRBV7-6 and TRBJ2-5, the full variable domain is GAGVSQSPRYKVTKRGQDVALRCDPISGHVSLYWYRQALGQGPEFLTYFNYEAQQDKSGLPNDRFSAERPEGSISTLTIQRTEQRDSAMYRCASSFSGRTQETQYFGPGTRLLVL.